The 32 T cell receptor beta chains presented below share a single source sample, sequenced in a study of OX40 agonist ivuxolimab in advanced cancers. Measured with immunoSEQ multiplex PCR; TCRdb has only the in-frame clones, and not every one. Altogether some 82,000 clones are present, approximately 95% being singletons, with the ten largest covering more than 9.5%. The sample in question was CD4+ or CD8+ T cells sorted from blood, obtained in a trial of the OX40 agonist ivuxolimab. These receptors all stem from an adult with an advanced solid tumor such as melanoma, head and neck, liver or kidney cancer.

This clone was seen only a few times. CDR3 in amino acids: CASSLGSSGYTF. CDR3 sequence (DNA): TGTGCCAGCAGCTTAGGGAGTTCTGGCTACACCTTC. The chain employs TRBV7-9 and TRBJ1-2; D gene unclear. The germline V gene has CDR1 SEHNR and CDR2 FQNEAQ (reference sequence). This CDR3 spans 12 amino acids. The V and J ends lost 1 base and 7 bases respectively, with 7 bases between them.

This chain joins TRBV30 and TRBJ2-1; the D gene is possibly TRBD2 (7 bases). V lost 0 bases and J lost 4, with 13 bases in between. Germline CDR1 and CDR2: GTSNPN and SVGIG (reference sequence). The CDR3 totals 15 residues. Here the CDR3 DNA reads TGTGCCTGGAGTGTACCAGCGGGGACATACAATGAGCAGTTCTTC. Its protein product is CAWSVPAGTYNEQFF. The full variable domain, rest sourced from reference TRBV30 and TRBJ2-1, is SQTIHQWPATLVQPVGSPLSLECTVEGTSNPNLYWYRQAAGRGLQLLFYSVGIGQISSEVPQNLSASRPQDRQFILSSKKLLLSDSGFYLCAWSVPAGTYNEQFFGPGTRLTVL.

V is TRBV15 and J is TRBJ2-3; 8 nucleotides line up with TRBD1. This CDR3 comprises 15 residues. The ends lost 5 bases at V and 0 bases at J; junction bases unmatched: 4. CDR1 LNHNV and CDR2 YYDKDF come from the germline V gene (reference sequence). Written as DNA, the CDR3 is TGTGCCACCAGCCGGGGACAGGCTAGCACAGATACGCAGTATTTT. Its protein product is CATSRGQASTDTQYF.

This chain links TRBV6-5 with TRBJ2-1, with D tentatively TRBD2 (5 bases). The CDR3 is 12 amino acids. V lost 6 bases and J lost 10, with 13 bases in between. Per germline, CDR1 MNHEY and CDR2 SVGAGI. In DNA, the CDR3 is TGTGCCAGCAGGGACTTTACCGGGGAGCAGTTCTTC. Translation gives CASRDFTGEQFF.

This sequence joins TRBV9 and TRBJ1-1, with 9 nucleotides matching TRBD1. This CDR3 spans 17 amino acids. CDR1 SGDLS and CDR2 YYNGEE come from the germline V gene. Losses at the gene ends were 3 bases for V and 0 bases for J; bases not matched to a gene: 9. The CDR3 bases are TGTGCCAGCAGCGCGGGAGGGACAGGGATGATGAACACTGAAGCTTTCTTT. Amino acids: CASSAGGTGMMNTEAFF.

The CDR3 loop reads CSVGSGTRSYEQYF. As DNA, the CDR3 is TGCAGCGTTGGATCCGGGACACGCTCCTACGAGCAGTACTTC. The chain recombines TRBV29-1 with TRBJ2-7, with TRBD1 as a possible D gene (6 bases). The V end lost 4 bases, the J end lost 0 bases, and 13 bases lay between the germline ends. CDR1 SQVTM and CDR2 ANQGSEA come from the germline V gene. The CDR3 totals 14 residues.

CDR3 in amino acids: CASSLVLLTGELFF. The CDR3 DNA reads as TGTGCCAGCAGCTTAGTTCTCCTCACCGGGGAGCTGTTTTTT. This chain connects TRBV7-9 to TRBJ2-2, with D unresolved. Germline V CDR1 and CDR2: SEHNR, FQNEAQ (reference sequence). Trimming removed 1 base at V and 4 bases at J, with 7 bases between. The CDR3 extends over 14 amino acids.

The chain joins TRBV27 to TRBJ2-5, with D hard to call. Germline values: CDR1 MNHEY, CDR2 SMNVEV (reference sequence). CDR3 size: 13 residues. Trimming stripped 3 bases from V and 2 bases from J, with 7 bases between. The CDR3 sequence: CASSFLGQETQYF. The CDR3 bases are TGTGCCAGCAGTTTTCTGGGACAAGAGACCCAGTACTTC.

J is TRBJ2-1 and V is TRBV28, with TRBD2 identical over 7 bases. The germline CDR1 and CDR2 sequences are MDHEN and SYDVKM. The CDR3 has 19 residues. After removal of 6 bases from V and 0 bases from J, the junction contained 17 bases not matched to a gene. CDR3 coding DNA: TGTGCCAGCAGCCCTAATTCCCCTAGCGGCCAACGCTCCTACAATGAGCAGTTCTTC. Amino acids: CASSPNSPSGQRSYNEQFF.

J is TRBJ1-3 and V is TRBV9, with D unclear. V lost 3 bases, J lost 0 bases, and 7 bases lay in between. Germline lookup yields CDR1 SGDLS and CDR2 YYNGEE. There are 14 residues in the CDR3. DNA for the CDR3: TGTGCCAGCAGCGCAGGTTACTCTGGAAACACCATATATTTT. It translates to CASSAGYSGNTIYF.

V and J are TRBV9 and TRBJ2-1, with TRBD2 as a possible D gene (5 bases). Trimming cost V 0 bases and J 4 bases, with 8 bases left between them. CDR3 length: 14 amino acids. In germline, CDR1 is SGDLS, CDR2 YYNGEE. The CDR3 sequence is CASSVGGPYNEQFF. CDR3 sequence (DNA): TGTGCCAGCAGCGTAGGCGGGCCTTACAATGAGCAGTTCTTC.

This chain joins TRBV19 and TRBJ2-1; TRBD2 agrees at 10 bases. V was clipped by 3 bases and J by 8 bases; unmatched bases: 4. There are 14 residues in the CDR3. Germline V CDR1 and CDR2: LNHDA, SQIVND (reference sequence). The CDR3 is CASSISGRAYEQFF. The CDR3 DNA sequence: TGTGCCAGTAGTATCAGCGGGAGGGCCTATGAGCAGTTCTTC.

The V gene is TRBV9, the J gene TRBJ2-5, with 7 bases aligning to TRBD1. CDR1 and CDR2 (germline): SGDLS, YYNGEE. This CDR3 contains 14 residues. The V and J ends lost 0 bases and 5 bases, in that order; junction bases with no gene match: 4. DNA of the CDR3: TGTGCCAGCAGCGTAGGTGAGACAGGGGAGACCCAGTACTTC. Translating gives CASSVGETGETQYF.

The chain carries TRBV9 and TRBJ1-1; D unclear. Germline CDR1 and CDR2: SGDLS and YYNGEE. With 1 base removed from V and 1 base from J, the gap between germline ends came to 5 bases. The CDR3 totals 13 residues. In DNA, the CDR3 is TGTGCCAGCAGCGTAAGCAGGAACACTGAAGCTTTCTTT. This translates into CASSVSRNTEAFF. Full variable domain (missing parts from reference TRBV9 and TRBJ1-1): DSGVTQTPKHLITATGQRVTLRCSPRSGDLSVYWYQQSLDQGLQFLIQYYNGEERAKGNILERFSAQQFPDLHSELNLSSLELGDSALYFCASSVSRNTEAFFGQGTRLTVV.

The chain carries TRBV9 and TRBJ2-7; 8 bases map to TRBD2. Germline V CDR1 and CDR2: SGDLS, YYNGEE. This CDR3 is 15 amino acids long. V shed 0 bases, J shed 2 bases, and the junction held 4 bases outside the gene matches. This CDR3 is CASSVGSGGTYEQYF. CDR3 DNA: TGTGCCAGCAGCGTAGGGTCGGGGGGGACCTACGAGCAGTACTTC. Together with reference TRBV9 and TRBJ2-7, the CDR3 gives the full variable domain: DSGVTQTPKHLITATGQRVTLRCSPRSGDLSVYWYQQSLDQGLQFLIQYYNGEERAKGNILERFSAQQFPDLHSELNLSSLELGDSALYFCASSVGSGGTYEQYFGPGTRLTVT.

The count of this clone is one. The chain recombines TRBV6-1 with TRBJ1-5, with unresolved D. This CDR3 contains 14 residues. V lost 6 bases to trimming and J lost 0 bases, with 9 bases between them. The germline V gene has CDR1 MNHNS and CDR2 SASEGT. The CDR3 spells CASSNWGSNQPQHF. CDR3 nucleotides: TGTGCCAGCAGCAATTGGGGTAGCAATCAGCCCCAGCATTTT.

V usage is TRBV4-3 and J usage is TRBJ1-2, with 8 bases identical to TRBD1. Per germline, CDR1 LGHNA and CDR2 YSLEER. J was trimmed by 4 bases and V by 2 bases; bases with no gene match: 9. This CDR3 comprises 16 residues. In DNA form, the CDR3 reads TGCGCCAGCAGCCAATCGAGTACAGGGGGGGGCTATGGCTACACCTTC. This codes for CASSQSSTGGGYGYTF.

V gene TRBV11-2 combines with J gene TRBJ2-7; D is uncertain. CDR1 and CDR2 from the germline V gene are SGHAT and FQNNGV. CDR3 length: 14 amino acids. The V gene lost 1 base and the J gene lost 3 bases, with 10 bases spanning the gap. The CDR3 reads CASSLGGVNYEQYF. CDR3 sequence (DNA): TGTGCCAGCAGCTTAGGAGGCGTCAACTACGAGCAGTACTTC.

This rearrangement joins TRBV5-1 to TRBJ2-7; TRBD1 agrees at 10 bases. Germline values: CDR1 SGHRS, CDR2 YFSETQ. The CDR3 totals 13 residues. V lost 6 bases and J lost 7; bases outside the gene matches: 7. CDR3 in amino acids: CASKTGGIGEQYF. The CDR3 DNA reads TGCGCCAGCAAGACAGGGGGCATAGGGGAGCAGTACTTC.

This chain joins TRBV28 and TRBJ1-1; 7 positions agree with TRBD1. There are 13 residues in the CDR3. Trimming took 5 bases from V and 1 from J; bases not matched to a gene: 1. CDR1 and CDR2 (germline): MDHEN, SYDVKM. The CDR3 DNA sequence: TGTGCCAGCAGTAACAGGGGGAACACTGAAGCTTTCTTT. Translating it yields CASSNRGNTEAFF.

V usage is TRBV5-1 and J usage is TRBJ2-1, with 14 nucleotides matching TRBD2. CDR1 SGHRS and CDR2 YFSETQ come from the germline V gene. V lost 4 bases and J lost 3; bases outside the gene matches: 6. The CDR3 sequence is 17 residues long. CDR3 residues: CASSAGLAGVFYNEQFF. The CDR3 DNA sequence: TGCGCCAGCAGCGCGGGACTAGCGGGAGTATTCTACAATGAGCAGTTCTTC. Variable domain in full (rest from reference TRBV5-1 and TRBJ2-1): KAGVTQTPRYLIKTRGQQVTLSCSPISGHRSVSWYQQTPGQGLQFLFEYFSETQRNKGNFPGRFSGRQFSNSRSEMNVSTLELGDSALYLCASSAGLAGVFYNEQFFGPGTRLTVL.

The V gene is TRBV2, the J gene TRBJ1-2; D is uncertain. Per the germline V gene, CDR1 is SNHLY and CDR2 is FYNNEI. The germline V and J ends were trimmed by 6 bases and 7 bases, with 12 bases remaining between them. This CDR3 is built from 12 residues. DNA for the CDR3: TGTGCCAGCAGGAGGGAGGGAGCTGGCTACACCTTC. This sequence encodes CASRREGAGYTF.

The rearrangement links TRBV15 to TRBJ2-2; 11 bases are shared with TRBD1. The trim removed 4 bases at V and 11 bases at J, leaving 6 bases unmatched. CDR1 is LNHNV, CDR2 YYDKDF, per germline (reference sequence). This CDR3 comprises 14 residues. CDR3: CATSKDRGQVELFF. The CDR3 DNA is TGTGCCACCAGCAAGGACAGGGGGCAGGTCGAGCTGTTTTTT.

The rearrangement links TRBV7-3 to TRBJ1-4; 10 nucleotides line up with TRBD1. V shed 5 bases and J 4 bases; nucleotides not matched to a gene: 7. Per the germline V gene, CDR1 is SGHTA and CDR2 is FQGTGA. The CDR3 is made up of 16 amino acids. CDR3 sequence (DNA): TGTGCCAGCAGCCGTCCCGGGACAGGGGTTAATGAAAAACTGTTTTTT. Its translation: CASSRPGTGVNEKLFF.

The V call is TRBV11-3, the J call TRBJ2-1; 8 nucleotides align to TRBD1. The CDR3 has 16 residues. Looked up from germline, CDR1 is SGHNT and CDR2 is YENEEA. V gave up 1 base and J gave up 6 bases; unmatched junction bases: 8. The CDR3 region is CASSLGTGTGSNEQFF. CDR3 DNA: TGTGCCAGCAGCTTAGGTACCGGGACAGGTTCCAATGAGCAGTTCTTC.

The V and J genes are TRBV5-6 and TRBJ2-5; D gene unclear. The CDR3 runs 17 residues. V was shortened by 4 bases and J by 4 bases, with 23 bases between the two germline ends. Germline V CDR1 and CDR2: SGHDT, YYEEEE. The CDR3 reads CASSGKQWAPGGETQYF. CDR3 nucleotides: TGTGCCAGCAGCGGGAAGCAGTGGGCCCCCGGCGGAGAGACCCAGTACTTC.

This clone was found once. CDR3 loop: CASSGIGAGNTIYF. In nucleotides, the CDR3 is TGTGCCAGCAGTGGCATCGGGGCTGGAAACACCATATATTTT. The rearrangement joins TRBV6-1 to TRBJ1-3; D not resolved. CDR1 and CDR2 from the germline V gene are MNHNS and SASEGT. V was cut by 4 bases and J by 2 bases, with 9 bases left in between. The CDR3 has 14 residues.

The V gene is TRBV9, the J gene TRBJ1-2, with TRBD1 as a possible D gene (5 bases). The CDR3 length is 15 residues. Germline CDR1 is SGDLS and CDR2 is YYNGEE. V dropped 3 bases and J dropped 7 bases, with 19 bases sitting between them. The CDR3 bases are TGTGCCAGCAGCGCGACCGGGACCCACTTGTCTGGCTACACCTTC. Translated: CASSATGTHLSGYTF.

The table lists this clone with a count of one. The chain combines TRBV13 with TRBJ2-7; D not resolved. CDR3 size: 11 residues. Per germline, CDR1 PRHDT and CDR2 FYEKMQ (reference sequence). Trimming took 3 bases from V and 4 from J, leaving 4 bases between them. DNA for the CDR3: TGTGCCAGCAGCTTGGGGTACGAGCAGTACTTC. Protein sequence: CASSLGYEQYF.

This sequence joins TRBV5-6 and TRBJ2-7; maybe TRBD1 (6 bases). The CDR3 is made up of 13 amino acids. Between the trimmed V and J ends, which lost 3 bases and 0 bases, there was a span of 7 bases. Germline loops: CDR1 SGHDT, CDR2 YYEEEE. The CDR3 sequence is CASSWGPSYEQYF. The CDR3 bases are TGTGCCAGCAGCTGGGGGCCCTCCTACGAGCAGTACTTC.

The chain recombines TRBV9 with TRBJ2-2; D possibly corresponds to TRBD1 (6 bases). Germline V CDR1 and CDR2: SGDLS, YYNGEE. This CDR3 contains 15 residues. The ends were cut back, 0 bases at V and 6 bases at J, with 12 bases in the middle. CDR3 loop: CASSVGRGSAGELFF. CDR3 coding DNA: TGTGCCAGCAGCGTAGGCAGGGGTTCGGCCGGGGAGCTGTTTTTT.

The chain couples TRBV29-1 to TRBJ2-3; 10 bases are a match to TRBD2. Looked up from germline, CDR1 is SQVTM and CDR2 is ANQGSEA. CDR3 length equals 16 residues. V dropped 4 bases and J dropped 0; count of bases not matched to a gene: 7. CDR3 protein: CSVALLAGSSTDTQYF. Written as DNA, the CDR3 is TGCAGCGTTGCTTTACTAGCGGGAAGCAGCACAGATACGCAGTATTTT.